A single T cell receptor (beta chain) is shown here with its context. It has no known antigen specificity. There are no base qualities to consult, and no much larger clone falls within one base. This was a case-control study nested in a cohort of healthcare workers in London, UK, who had nasopharyngeal swab PCR tests and blood samples taken every week. Healthcare workers were recruited during the week of the UK lockdown, between 23 and 31 March 2020, and followed weekly for up to about 15 weeks. The sample originates from a study of early T cells in non-severe SARS-CoV-2 infection (dated by TCRdb to 2020 to 2023). Concerning the study at large: Because TCR sequencing was done on bulk RNA from unsorted whole blood, the alpha and beta chains could not be paired.

Beyond this particular receptor, the publication reports: VDJdb matching was skewed toward anti-spike CD8 responses, so virus-specific expansions were likely underestimated and private and CD4 specificities were missed.

The library was produced with 5' RACE. Sequenced using a NextSeq 500. The TCR library protocol attached unique molecular identifiers to individual cDNA molecules to correct for sequencing error and PCR bias. TCR alpha and beta chains were both sequenced, and the abundances of alpha and beta sequences in each sample were closely correlated with each other. On the authors' methods: Decombinator V4 was used to perform V gene, J gene and CDR3 annotation of TCR sequences. Expanded TCRs were defined as changing significantly between any two time points under a Poisson model with p below 0.0001. Abundances of TCRs were expressed as counts per million after normalisation to the total number of TCRs sequenced in each sample. VDJdb, accessed on 1 November 2021, was searched for TCRs annotated for CMV, EBV and SARS-CoV-2, and TCRs annotated for more than one antigen were excluded. The raw public reads went through TCRdb reprocessing: fastp at Q25, MiXCR clone calling, in-frame beta chains kept. CDR3 protein sequences are deduplicated, and each keeps its most common genes and DNA. The V and J calls reflect TCRdb's pipeline rather than the authors' work. For this sample the table gives approximately 64,000 distinct CDR3 sequences, of which about 4.9% were detected only once. Jointly, the top ten make up around 5% of the sample.

Sequenced sample: whole blood. The receptor comes from an adult who was a healthcare worker with PCR-confirmed SARS-CoV-2 infection or an uninfected control (not recorded which).

The CDR3 is CASSEGSGQGWADTQYF. The bases are TGTGCCAGCAGTGAAGGGTCCGGACAGGGATGGGCAGATACGCAGTATTTT. This chain joins TRBV6-1 to TRBJ2-3; TRBD1 lines up with 8 middle nucleotides. V is trimmed back by 1 base and J by 4 bases, and the junction contains 10 bases that no gene match accounts for. Reading from cysteine to phenylalanine, the CDR3 counts 17 amino acids. Only the CDR3 DNA is retained, 51 bases long and in frame from the first base. CDR1 and CDR2 were assigned from the germline V gene as MNHNS and SASEGT.